This TCR beta chain was sequenced during a study of T cell repertoires in cytomegalovirus infection. Study-wide background: Public TCR beta signature analysis indicated the presence of both CMV infection and matching HLA type. Study results and limitations: Based on cumulative public TCR beta family frequency, carriers of CMV plus the relevant HLA were identified. The ex vivo response was dominated by HLA-C-restricted CMV-specific TCR beta clonotypes.

CDR3 size: 15 residues. Looked up from germline, CDR1 is LGHNT and CDR2 is FRNRAP. Trimming removed 6 bases from V and 3 bases from J, with 15 bases in between. Via MiXCR, TCRdb re-called the reads, giving one row per CDR3 protein. The table lists some 350,000 distinct CDR3 sequences, 15% to 20% of them singletons. This clonotype occurred a few times. Its cognate antigen is unknown. The specimen sequenced was PBMCs. The TCR was taken from a human donor in good health (CMV status not recorded). Some clones in this sample may be carry-over from other donors' samples. This rearrangement joins TRBV12-5 to TRBJ1-5; D is possibly TRBD1 (6 bases). The CDR3 nucleotides are TGTGCTAGTGGACCAAAGGACAGCTTCAATCAGCCCCAGCATTTT. The encoded protein is CASGPKDSFNQPQHF.